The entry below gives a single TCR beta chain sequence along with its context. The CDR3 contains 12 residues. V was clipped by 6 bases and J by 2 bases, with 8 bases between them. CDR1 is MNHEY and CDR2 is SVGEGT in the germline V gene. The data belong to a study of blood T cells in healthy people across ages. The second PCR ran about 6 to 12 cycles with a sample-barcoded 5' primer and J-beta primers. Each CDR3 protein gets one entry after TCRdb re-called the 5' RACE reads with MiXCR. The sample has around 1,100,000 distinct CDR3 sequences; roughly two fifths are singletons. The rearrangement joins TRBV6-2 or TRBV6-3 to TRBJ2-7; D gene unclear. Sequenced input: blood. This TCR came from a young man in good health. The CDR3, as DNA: TGTGCCAGCAGAGGGAATCCCTACGAGCAGTACTTC. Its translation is CASRGNPYEQYF.